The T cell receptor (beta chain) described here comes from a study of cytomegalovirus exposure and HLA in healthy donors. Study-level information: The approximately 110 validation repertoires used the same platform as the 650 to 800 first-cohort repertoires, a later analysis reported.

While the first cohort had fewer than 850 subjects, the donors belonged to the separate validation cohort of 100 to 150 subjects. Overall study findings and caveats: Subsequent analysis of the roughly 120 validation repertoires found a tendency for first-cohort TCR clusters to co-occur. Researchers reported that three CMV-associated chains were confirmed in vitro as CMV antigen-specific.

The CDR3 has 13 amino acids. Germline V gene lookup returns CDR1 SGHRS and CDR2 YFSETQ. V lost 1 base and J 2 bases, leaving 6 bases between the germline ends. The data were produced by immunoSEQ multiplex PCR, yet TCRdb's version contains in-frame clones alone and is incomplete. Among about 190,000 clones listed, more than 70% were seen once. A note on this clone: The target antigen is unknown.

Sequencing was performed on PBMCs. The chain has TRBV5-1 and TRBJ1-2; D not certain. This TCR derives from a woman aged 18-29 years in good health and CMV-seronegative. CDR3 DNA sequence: TGCGCCAGCAGCTTGTCGGGGAACTATGGCTACACCTTC. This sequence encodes CASSLSGNYGYTF.